The 21 T cell receptor beta chains reported below all come from one sample, sequenced in a study of blood T cell repertoires in COVID-19. Sequencing used immunoSEQ multiplex PCR; TCRdb keeps in-frame clones, though not all of them. The sample lists roughly 350,000 clones, more than 75% occurring once. Material: peripheral blood. These receptor sequences come from a woman in her 30s with COVID-19, enrolled during active disease.

The CDR3 DNA reads TGCGCCAGCAGCCAAGCAGGACATTATGGCTACACCTTC. This translates into CASSQAGHYGYTF. The chain recombines TRBV4-3 with TRBJ1-2; tentatively, D is TRBD1 (5 bases). Germline values: CDR1 LGHNA, CDR2 YSLEER. This CDR3 region has 13 residues. The V end lost 1 base, the J end lost 5 bases, and 8 bases lay between the germline ends.

The V call is TRBV3-1 (or the pseudogene TRBV3-2), the J call TRBJ2-1, with 10 positions matching TRBD2. The germline CDR1 and CDR2 sequences are LGHDT and YNNKEL (reference sequence). The CDR3 length is 14 residues. V lost 4 bases to trimming and J lost 7 bases; unmatched junction nucleotides: 4. The CDR3 nucleotides read TGTGCCAGCAGCCCGGGACTAGCGCAAAATGAGCAGTTCTTC. Protein: CASSPGLAQNEQFF.

The chain is built from TRBV5-1 and TRBJ1-5; TRBD1 is a possible D gene (6 bases). V gave up 4 bases and J gave up 5 bases, with 10 bases separating them. The germline V gene encodes CDR1 SGHRS and CDR2 YFSETQ. The CDR3 contains 13 residues. CDR3 bases: TGCGCCAGCAGCCAGACAGGTCATCAGCCCCAGCATTTT. It specifies CASSQTGHQPQHF.

The J gene is TRBJ2-5, the V gene TRBV5-4, with no clear D. Germline V gene lookup returns CDR1 SGHNT and CDR2 YYREEE (reference sequence). This CDR3 has 14 residues. Between the trimmed V and J ends, which lost 0 bases and 2 bases, there was a span of 8 bases. CDR3 loop: CASSLGQKQETQYF. CDR3 DNA sequence: TGTGCCAGCAGCTTGGGGCAGAAGCAAGAGACCCAGTACTTC.

This CDR3 is CASSLEGLESYTF. The DNA of the CDR3 is TGCGCCAGCAGCTTGGAAGGACTCGAGAGCTACACCTTC. The J gene is TRBJ1-2, the V gene TRBV5-1; D is undetermined. Between the trimmed V and J ends, which lost 0 bases and 9 bases, there was a span of 12 bases. This CDR3 is built from 13 residues. Looked up from germline, CDR1 is SGHRS and CDR2 is YFSETQ.

The chain links TRBV7-9 to TRBJ1-1; D is unresolved. The germline V gene encodes CDR1 SEHNR and CDR2 FQNEAQ (reference sequence). The CDR3 runs to 14 residues. Trimming removed 2 bases from V and 1 base from J, with 8 bases in between. The CDR3 is CASSLLQPNTEAFF. The CDR3 coding sequence is TGTGCCAGCAGCTTATTACAGCCGAACACTGAAGCTTTCTTT.

This chain links TRBV10-3 with TRBJ2-3, with D hard to call. The germline V and J ends were trimmed by 4 bases and 9 bases, with 8 bases remaining between them. The V gene's germline CDR1 is ENHRY and CDR2 SYGVKD. This CDR3 is 11 amino acids long. The CDR3 nucleotides are TGTGCCATCAGTGGGGCTCTCACGCAGTATTTT. This codes for CAISGALTQYF.

As to this clone: The sample contains more than one DNA sequence encoding this CDR3. The chain links TRBV7-2 to TRBJ2-5; TRBD2 is a possible D gene (6 bases). The CDR3 is made up of 14 amino acids. Deletions cut 4 bases from V and 2 bases from J, with 11 bases between. In germline, CDR1 is SGHTA, CDR2 FQGNSA. The CDR3 loop reads CASSSGTFQETQYF. The CDR3 DNA follows: TGTGCCAGCAGCTCCGGGACTTTTCAAGAGACCCAGTACTTC.

The chain combines TRBV28 with TRBJ2-2, with TRBD1 identical over 7 bases. The CDR3 totals 14 residues. V was clipped by 1 base and J by 9 bases; unmatched bases: 5. The V gene's germline CDR1 is MDHEN and CDR2 SYDVKM. Written as DNA, the CDR3 is TGTGCCAGCAGTTTATTACAGGGGTTCCGGGAGCTGTTTTTT. Translated: CASSLLQGFRELFF.

The rearrangement joins TRBV2 to TRBJ2-5; TRBD1 is a possible D gene (5 bases). V was trimmed by 2 bases and J by 2 bases, leaving 15 bases between them. The CDR3 length is 16 residues. Per the germline V gene, CDR1 is SNHLY and CDR2 is FYNNEI. The CDR3 region is CASSERSGRVQETQYF. In DNA form, the CDR3 reads TGTGCCAGCAGTGAACGGTCAGGGCGAGTGCAAGAGACCCAGTACTTC.

V gene TRBV24-1 combines with J gene TRBJ1-2, with TRBD1 as a possible D gene (6 bases). This CDR3 region has 14 residues. CDR1 is KGHDR and CDR2 is SFDVKD in the germline V gene. Trimming removed 3 bases from V and 6 bases from J, with 13 bases in between. CDR3 DNA sequence: TGTGCCACCAGTGATCCGGACAGAGGCGATGGCTACACCTTC. Protein sequence: CATSDPDRGDGYTF.

The chain joins TRBV5-4 to TRBJ2-1, with D possibly TRBD1 on 5 matching bases. V was shortened by 1 base and J by 5 bases, with 13 bases between the two germline ends. Germline assignment: CDR1 SGHNT and CDR2 YYREEE (reference sequence). CDR3 length: 15 residues. CDR3 sequence: CASSLSGVGHNEQFF. For the CDR3, the DNA is TGTGCCAGCAGCTTGTCGGGTGTGGGGCACAATGAGCAGTTCTTC.

The chain employs TRBV3-1 (or the pseudogene TRBV3-2) and TRBJ1-2; D possibly corresponds to TRBD1 (6 bases). The CDR3 sequence is 13 residues long. Trimming pared 0 bases from V and 4 bases from J, leaving 6 bases between. Per germline, CDR1 LGHDT and CDR2 YNNKEL (reference sequence). CDR3 in DNA: TGTGCCAGCAGCCAAGACAGGGGCTATGGCTACACCTTC. Its translation is CASSQDRGYGYTF.

The chain uses TRBV10-3 and TRBJ1-2; possibly TRBD1 for D (5 bases). Trimming cost V 1 base and J 8 bases, with 11 bases left between them. The CDR3 extends over 13 amino acids. The V gene's germline CDR1 is ENHRY and CDR2 SYGVKD. The CDR3 loop is CAISEFTGEGYTF. CDR3 nucleotides: TGTGCCATCAGTGAGTTCACAGGCGAGGGCTACACCTTC.

This clone has just one count. The genes are TRBV6-2 or TRBV6-3 and TRBJ2-1, with 9 bases lining up with TRBD2. The ends lost 2 bases at V and 3 bases at J; junction bases unmatched: 2. Germline CDR1 reads MNHEY; CDR2 reads SVGEGT. The CDR3 sequence is 15 residues long. The chain's CDR3 is CASSYLSGSYNEQFF. For the CDR3, the DNA is TGTGCCAGCAGTTACCTTAGCGGGAGCTACAATGAGCAGTTCTTC.

The genes are TRBV28 and TRBJ2-1, with D unclear. The CDR3 covers 13 residues. Germline V gives CDR1 MDHEN, CDR2 SYDVKM. Trimming removed 8 bases from V and 8 bases from J, with 16 bases in between. Here the CDR3 DNA reads TGTGCCAGCCTGGCAGGATTATTCCATGAGCAGTTCTTC. Amino acids: CASLAGLFHEQFF.

The chain has TRBV28 and TRBJ2-7; 8 positions agree with TRBD2. Germline V CDR1 and CDR2: MDHEN, SYDVKM. Trimming at V came to 4 bases and at J to 2 bases, leaving 4 bases not matched to a gene. This CDR3 is built from 14 residues. The CDR3 coding sequence is TGTGCCAGCAGTTGGAGCGGGAGAACCTACGAGCAGTACTTC. Translating it yields CASSWSGRTYEQYF.

The V call is TRBV19, the J call TRBJ1-1; 11 bases match TRBD1. This CDR3 region has 15 residues. V trimming: 4 bases; J trimming: 4 bases; junction bases outside the gene matches: 5. Germline V gene data show CDR1 as LNHDA and CDR2 as SQIVND (reference sequence). The CDR3 reads CASSTRTGGGTEAFF. In nucleotides, the CDR3 is TGTGCCAGTAGTACTCGGACAGGGGGCGGCACTGAAGCTTTCTTT.

In its sample, this clone was seen once. The gene calls are TRBV30 and TRBJ1-5, with D perhaps matching TRBD1 (6 bases). This CDR3 spans 13 amino acids. The germline CDR1 and CDR2 sequences are GTSNPN and SVGIG (reference sequence). Trimming pared 5 bases from V and 6 bases from J, leaving 14 bases between. In nucleotides, the CDR3 is TGTGCCTGGGCTACAGGGACGATTCAGCCCCAGCATTTT. Its protein is CAWATGTIQPQHF.

In DNA, the CDR3 is TGTGCCAGCAGCCTGAGGGGGACTAGCGGGATCAATACGCAGTATTTT. It specifies CASSLRGTSGINTQYF. The chain is built from TRBV5-4 and TRBJ2-3; 13 bases agree with TRBD2. The CDR3 is 16 residues long. The V segment lost 4 bases and the J segment 7 bases; nucleotides outside the gene matches: 9. The germline V gene encodes CDR1 SGHNT and CDR2 YYREEE (reference sequence).

The DNA of the CDR3 is TGCGCCAGCAGCCAAGGGCGAGCGAACTATGGCTACACCTTC. Encoded protein: CASSQGRANYGYTF. V gene TRBV4-3 combines with J gene TRBJ1-2; no clear D. In germline, CDR1 is LGHNA, CDR2 YSLEER. Between the trimmed V and J ends, which lost 1 base and 2 bases, there was a span of 8 bases. CDR3 length: 14 amino acids.